This paragraph reports one T cell receptor (beta chain). Which antigen it targets is not known. Base qualities are missing; no much larger clone stands one base away. The sample belongs to a study of shared clonotypes between healthy human individuals (dated by TCRdb to between 2020 and 2021). A note on the overall study: A couple of women and a few men aged 18 to 49 years were included in the cohort. For each donor, CD4 naive and CD4 memory were each run on three plates, CD8 naive on two plates, and CD8 memory on one plate. The study deeply sequenced blood TCR repertoires of five healthy adults to estimate repertoire size and the extent of clonotype sharing between individuals. To increase sequencing depth and limit assay-specific biases, TCR repertoire library preparation and sequencing were carried out by different laboratories using diverse techniques. Between about 0.8 and 9 billion PBMCs per donor were obtained by leukapheresis.

The cysteine opens and the phenylalanine closes a CDR3 of 17 amino acids. The entry retains the CDR3 DNA only, 51 bases that are in frame from base 1. TCR CDR3 regions were amplified from genomic DNA by multiplex PCR using the deep immunoSEQ assay. Extracted genomic DNA from each cell subset was spread evenly across all wells of several immunoSEQ 96-well plates, with each plate serving as a replicate. For sorted subsets, approximately 200 ng of genomic DNA, equivalent to around 31,000 T cell genomes, went into each replicate PCR. Purified libraries were measured with a Qubit 3.0 fluorometer, size-checked on a Bioanalyzer 2100, and measured again with the KAPA Library Quantification kit. Every immunoSEQ 96-well plate was sequenced on a separate single-read 150-cycle Illumina NextSeq 550 flow cell. Per the authors' processing: Because the immunoSEQ output held only junctional sequences and lacked quality scores, the filtering could not match the filtering applied to full-length reads. Sequences were annotated with PyIR, a Python wrapper for IgBLAST v1.9, using IMGT germline references to assign V/J genes and CDR3. Any read was removed if the V/J assignment was weak (E-value above 1e-6), the CDR3 was missing, or the read contained stop codons, out-of-frame junctions, or ambiguous translated residues. V3J clonotypes were defined by identical inferred V gene, J gene, and CDR3 amino acid sequence. Percentage overlap between repertoires was calculated by dividing the number of shared unique clonotypes by the size of the smaller repertoire. RTK rarefaction, the Chao1 estimator, and Recon v2.1 estimates of unobserved clonotypes were used to assess repertoire richness. Generation probabilities were computed with OLGA for all TCRbeta clonotypes obtained by the gDNA method from a handful of donors. The source is immuneACCESS, and TCRdb retained only in-frame sequences with V and J called. Part of the clones is not carried over; for the studies checked, unresolved V genes explain less than half of this, and the remainder is unexplained. That table furnishes V, J and clone size, whereas the DNA furnished D and trimming. Recorded for this sample are about 1 million clones; about 75% of them occurred a single time. The ten biggest clones cover about 1.5% of the sample.

The donors were healthy, HIV-negative adults who had no recently reported acute infections or vaccinations. All donors were Caucasian adults living in Nashville, Tennessee, USA. CD4+ T cells were enriched by magnetic negative selection; naive cells were then positively selected on CD45RA, and the negative fraction formed the memory subset. After blood collection by leukapheresis, PBMCs were isolated using Ficoll-Histopaque density gradient centrifugation and then cryopreserved in the vapor phase of liquid nitrogen. Analytical flow cytometry was used to check the purity and quantity of each magnetically sorted T cell population. From each sorted fraction, genomic DNA was isolated and quantified by UV absorbance on a Nanodrop 2000c. Beyond this particular receptor, the publication reports: Sampling was limited to blood, and TCR repertoires in tissue likely differ from TCR repertoires in blood. The small number of donors limited the genetic and exposure-history diversity represented. Higher generation probabilities were observed for clonotypes shared by all four sorted-subset donors than for non-shared clonotypes. Pairwise subsampling indicated that sequencing depth was expected to affect the degree of clonotype sharing among donors. Naive subsets generally had larger estimated clonotype richness than memory subsets did. Sharing across a few donors was observed for around 5% of naive CD4, under 4% of naive CD8, 2% to 2.5% of memory CD4, and about 0.4% of memory CD8 clonotypes. Even with the large sequencing depth, rarefaction of the sorted-subset datasets indicated that sequencing was incomplete.

Sample: memory CD4+ T cells sorted from blood. The cell subset or site label on this specimen signifies: CD45RA-negative fraction. This sequence originates from a man aged 18-30 years in good health. In this chain, TRBV21-1 is recombined with TRBJ2-7; the table assigns TRBD2, which was not confirmed against the DNA. TRBV21-1 is deemed a pseudogene. CDR3 sequence: CASSPTPPLAGSYEQYF. DNA sequence: TGTGCCAGCAGCCCCACACCCCCGCTAGCGGGTTCCTACGAGCAGTACTTC.